The rows below give T cell receptor beta chains drawn from one sample of a study of OX40 agonist ivuxolimab in advanced cancers. The assay was immunoSEQ multiplex PCR, and TCRdb's table has in-frame clones only and misses some. The table lists approximately 64,000 clones, around four fifths of them singletons. The sample in question was CD4+ or CD8+ T cells sorted from blood, obtained in a trial of the OX40 agonist ivuxolimab. The receptors shown here come from an adult with an advanced solid tumor such as melanoma, head and neck, liver or kidney cancer. Each CDR3 is given with its conserved first and last residue.

cdr3_aa	v_call	j_call
CASSPASGIGGTQYF	TRBV18	TRBJ2-5
CASSLKGGIGEKLFF	TRBV7-8	TRBJ1-4
CASSPQGSYEQYF	TRBV18	TRBJ2-7
CASSQGIGRIRGYTF	TRBV14	TRBJ1-2
CASSLGLPNYGYTF	TRBV5-1	TRBJ1-2
CASTHRGASGANVLTF	TRBV19	TRBJ2-6
CASSPDGQGRGGYTF	TRBV7-3	TRBJ1-2
CASRSYNSPLHF	TRBV6-5	TRBJ1-6
CATAGEAGELFF	TRBV15	TRBJ2-2
CASSEGGIPSGANVLTF	TRBV25-1	TRBJ2-6
CASSLWQSVNTEAFF	TRBV5-1	TRBJ1-1
CAISPGQGSEQYF	TRBV10-3	TRBJ2-7
CASSSVFRSRGGETQYF	TRBV7-2	TRBJ2-5
CASSSSGGSNEQYF	TRBV7-9	TRBJ2-7
CASSARRFNTEAFF	TRBV7-8	TRBJ1-1
CARNGQSYNEQFF	TRBV30	TRBJ2-1
CASRDGAGYSPLHF	TRBV25-1	TRBJ1-6
CASSRTGEGYTF	TRBV6-1	TRBJ1-2
CASSLDNNTQYF	TRBV28	TRBJ2-3
CASSPQGYSTEAFF	TRBV18	TRBJ1-1
CASSFQGLGRTGELFF	TRBV28	TRBJ2-2
CALSWKRVLEQYF	TRBV30	TRBJ2-7
CASSRGRGGEKLFF	TRBV4-1	TRBJ1-4
CASSHGGTGELFF	TRBV5-1	TRBJ2-2
CASSYGPGSYGYTF	TRBV6-5	TRBJ1-2
CAISQGAGETQYF	TRBV28	TRBJ2-5
CAWSLAVSYEQYF	TRBV30	TRBJ2-7
CASTTPLGLAGDSEQFF	TRBV28	TRBJ2-1
CASSLGDGEQYF	TRBV11-1	TRBJ2-7
CASSLRTITYEQYF	TRBV7-2	TRBJ2-7
CASSRWTGGIETQYF	TRBV11-2	TRBJ2-5
CASGPYEQYF	TRBV2	TRBJ2-7
CASSTPSYNEQFF	TRBV12-1	TRBJ2-1
CASSFRDRFDRQYF	TRBV5-4	TRBJ2-7
CASSTDDKYYGYTF	TRBV6-1	TRBJ1-2
CASSKQKTGPSPKNIQYF	TRBV21-1	TRBJ2-4